Each of the 29 T cell receptor beta chains below was sequenced from the same sample in a study of blood T cell repertoires in COVID-19. Repertoires were generated with immunoSEQ multiplex PCR, while TCRdb's copy carries only in-frame clones and drops some. The sample gives around 210,000 clones, around 80% of which show up once; around 5.1% is in the top ten. The sequenced sample consisted of peripheral blood. These receptors all stem from an older woman with acute or convalescent COVID-19.

The chain combines TRBV27 with TRBJ2-7, with TRBD1 as a possible D gene (5 bases). Deletions cut 6 bases from V and 3 bases from J, with 12 bases between. Germline-derived CDR1 and CDR2 are MNHEY and SMNVEV (reference sequence). The CDR3 is made up of 13 amino acids. The CDR3 DNA reads TGTGCCAGCAGCGGGCAGGGCCTCTACGAGCAGTACTTC. Translation gives CASSGQGLYEQYF.

V is TRBV24-1 and J is TRBJ2-3; TRBD2 agrees at 15 bases. J lost 4 bases, V lost 5 bases, and 6 bases had no gene match. The germline V gene has CDR1 KGHDR and CDR2 SFDVKD. The CDR3 is made up of 17 amino acids. CDR3 nucleotide sequence: TGTGCCACCAGTGGCCTACGGACTAGCGGGAGGGCAGATACGCAGTATTTT. Translation: CATSGLRTSGRADTQYF.

The J gene is TRBJ2-1, the V gene TRBV28, with D perhaps TRBD2 (5 bases). The CDR3 is 16 amino acids. Germline V gives CDR1 MDHEN, CDR2 SYDVKM. Trimming left V 3 bases short and J 6 bases short, with 18 bases between. The CDR3 DNA follows: TGTGCCAGCAGTTTGGCCAGCGGCCTGCGCGTCAATGAGCAGTTCTTC. Its translation is CASSLASGLRVNEQFF.

This CDR3 reads CASSLSPRTSGKEQYF. CDR3 in DNA: TGTGCCAGCAGTTTAAGCCCTCGAACTAGCGGCAAAGAGCAGTACTTC. This rearrangement joins TRBV28 to TRBJ2-7; 8 positions agree with TRBD2. Germline V lookup: CDR1 MDHEN, CDR2 SYDVKM. V was clipped by 2 bases and J by 7 bases; unmatched bases: 13. The length of the CDR3 is 16 residues.

The chain couples TRBV19 to TRBJ1-1; D may be TRBD1 (6 bases). The germline V gene encodes CDR1 LNHDA and CDR2 SQIVND (reference sequence). There are 14 residues in the CDR3. The V gene lost 3 bases and the J gene lost 3 bases, with 11 bases spanning the gap. The CDR3 spells CASSILHRDTEAFF. CDR3 nucleotide sequence: TGTGCCAGTAGTATCCTCCACAGGGACACTGAAGCTTTCTTT.

The chain uses TRBV29-1 and TRBJ1-1; tentative D call: TRBD1 (6 bases). The CDR3 is made up of 11 amino acids. Trimming cost V 7 bases and J 7 bases, with 13 bases left between them. The germline V gene has CDR1 SQVTM and CDR2 ANQGSEA. The CDR3 nucleotides read TGCAGCGCCCGGGTGGACAGTGAAGCTTTCTTT. This encodes CSARVDSEAFF.

This chain uses TRBV4-2 with TRBJ2-7, with D tentatively TRBD1 (5 bases). The germline gives CDR1 LGHNA, CDR2 YNFKEQ. The CDR3 sequence is 14 residues long. Trimming removed 0 bases from V and 1 base from J, with 7 bases in between. The CDR3 sequence is CASSQDRASYEQYF. CDR3 coding DNA: TGTGCCAGCAGCCAAGACAGGGCTTCCTACGAGCAGTACTTC.

The chain uses TRBV18 and TRBJ1-1, with 7 bases aligning to TRBD1. Germline CDR1 and CDR2: KGHSH and LQKENI. This CDR3 region has 19 residues. V was pared by 2 bases and J by 4 bases, with 19 bases of the junction left unmatched. The CDR3 DNA follows: TGTGCCAGCTCACCAAGCTTGACGACAGGGTCTACCGCCGGCACTGAAGCTTTCTTT. This encodes CASSPSLTTGSTAGTEAFF.

The chain carries TRBV5-1 and TRBJ1-1; TRBD1 matches at 7 bases. J lost 4 bases, V lost 4 bases, and 7 bases had no gene match. CDR1 and CDR2 (germline): SGHRS, YFSETQ. The CDR3 has 14 amino acids. The CDR3 loop is CASSPTGYPTEAFF. CDR3 sequence (DNA): TGCGCCAGCAGCCCGACAGGGTACCCCACTGAAGCTTTCTTT.

This clone appeared a few times. This chain links TRBV4-1 with TRBJ1-1, with a tentative D call TRBD1 (5 bases). V shed 4 bases and J shed 4 bases, with 19 bases lying between them. The CDR3 is 16 amino acids. Germline loops: CDR1 MGHRA, CDR2 YSYEKL. The CDR3 is CASSRFGWGLRTEAFF. DNA of the CDR3: TGCGCCAGCAGCCGGTTCGGTTGGGGCTTACGCACTGAAGCTTTCTTT.

The chain uses TRBV5-4 and TRBJ2-1, with a tentative D call TRBD1 (6 bases). In germline, CDR1 is SGHNT, CDR2 YYREEE (reference sequence). V was pared by 3 bases and J by 7 bases, with 14 bases between. CDR3 length equals 14 residues. This CDR3 is CASSSHRAINEQFF. The CDR3 DNA reads TGTGCCAGCAGCTCGCACAGGGCTATAAATGAGCAGTTCTTC.

V usage is TRBV2 and J usage is TRBJ1-1; 8 bases agree with TRBD1. The CDR3 contains 20 residues. The V segment lost 2 bases and the J segment 1 base; nucleotides outside the gene matches: 18. Germline assignment: CDR1 SNHLY and CDR2 FYNNEI. The CDR3 region is CASSERPTSIRDRTNTEAFF. The DNA of the CDR3 is TGTGCCAGCAGTGAAAGGCCTACTTCGATCCGGGACAGGACGAACACTGAAGCTTTCTTT.

The gene calls are TRBV6-5 and TRBJ2-1, with D perhaps matching TRBD1 (5 bases). The CDR3 spans 13 residues. Trimming pared 8 bases from V and 8 bases from J, leaving 16 bases between. Germline values: CDR1 MNHEY, CDR2 SVGAGI. In DNA form, the CDR3 reads TGTGCCAGCGGTTTCAGGGTATTCGATGAGCAGTTCTTC. This translates into CASGFRVFDEQFF.

The J gene is TRBJ2-3, the V gene TRBV2; 7 positions agree with TRBD2. V shed 4 bases and J 0 bases; nucleotides not matched to a gene: 7. The CDR3 totals 16 residues. CDR1 and CDR2 (germline): SNHLY, FYNNEI. CDR3 amino acids: CASSVGTTTSTDTQYF. The CDR3 DNA reads TGTGCCAGCAGTGTGGGGACTACGACTAGCACAGATACGCAGTATTTT.

The chain combines TRBV5-1 with TRBJ2-3; D is possibly TRBD1 (5 bases). This CDR3 has 14 residues. Germline CDR1 reads SGHRS; CDR2 reads YFSETQ. V was cut by 2 bases and J by 0 bases, with 7 bases left in between. This CDR3 is CASSFDSSTDTQYF. In DNA, the CDR3 is TGCGCCAGCAGCTTTGACAGTAGCACAGATACGCAGTATTTT.

The gene calls are TRBV4-2 and TRBJ1-2; tentative D call: TRBD1 (6 bases). The V and J ends lost 3 bases and 8 bases respectively, with 22 bases between them. CDR1 is LGHNA, CDR2 YNFKEQ, per germline. CDR3 length equals 16 residues. For the CDR3, the DNA is TGTGCCAGCAGCCAGCATAACACAGGGTCCCGAGACGGCTACACCTTC. Protein sequence: CASSQHNTGSRDGYTF.

The chain uses TRBV11-3 and TRBJ2-1; possibly TRBD1 for D (6 bases). Germline V gives CDR1 SGHNT, CDR2 YENEEA. Trimming took 5 bases from V and 1 from J, leaving 9 bases between them. This CDR3 has 14 amino acids. CDR3 sequence (DNA): TGTGCCAGCAGCGCGACAGGTTCCTACAATGAGCAGTTCTTC. Protein sequence: CASSATGSYNEQFF.

This chain links TRBV6-4 with TRBJ2-6; the match to TRBD1 covers 7 bases. V lost 3 bases and J lost 2; bases outside the gene matches: 1. Germline CDR1 and CDR2: MRHNA and SNTAGT. The CDR3 has 15 amino acids. CDR3 sequence (DNA): TGTGCCAGCAGTGAACAGGGGACTGGGGCCAACGTCCTGACTTTC. Its protein product is CASSEQGTGANVLTF.

The chain links TRBV30 to TRBJ2-7, with TRBD1 matching 10 bases. The germline V gene encodes CDR1 GTSNPN and CDR2 SVGIG (reference sequence). V gave up 0 bases and J gave up 6 bases; unmatched junction bases: 8. This CDR3 is built from 15 residues. This CDR3 is CAWSVTQGTGAEQYF. CDR3 coding DNA: TGTGCCTGGAGTGTGACACAGGGGACAGGGGCCGAGCAGTACTTC.

In its sample, this clone was seen a few times. J is TRBJ2-7 and V is TRBV5-6; 7 bases agree with TRBD1. V shed 3 bases and J 6 bases; nucleotides not matched to a gene: 12. The CDR3 is 15 amino acids. Germline V CDR1 and CDR2: SGHDT, YYEEEE. The CDR3 region is CASSSPDKTGSEQYF. CDR3 nucleotides: TGTGCCAGCAGCTCACCTGACAAGACAGGGTCCGAGCAGTACTTC.

This clone was detected once. V usage is TRBV5-5 and J usage is TRBJ2-5, with 9 positions matching TRBD2. The trim removed 0 bases at V and 2 bases at J, leaving 8 bases unmatched. Germline values: CDR1 SGHKS, CDR2 YYEKEE (reference sequence). The CDR3 extends over 17 amino acids. CDR3 bases: TGTGCCAGCAGCTTGGTTCCGGGACTAGCCGAACAAGAGACCCAGTACTTC. It codes for CASSLVPGLAEQETQYF.

The chain links TRBV6-6 to TRBJ2-7, with D possibly matching TRBD2 (6 bases). The CDR3 totals 15 residues. Trimming removed 8 bases from V and 0 bases from J, with 17 bases in between. The germline CDR1 and CDR2 sequences are MNHNY and SVGAGI (reference sequence). CDR3 DNA sequence: TGTGCCAGCGAAGGTAGCGGTCTAAGCTCCTACGAGCAGTACTTC. The encoded protein is CASEGSGLSSYEQYF.

The chain is built from TRBV6-6 and TRBJ1-1; TRBD1 matches 7 bases. The CDR3 runs 15 residues. The ends lost 6 bases at V and 0 bases at J; junction bases unmatched: 7. Germline CDR1 is MNHNY and CDR2 is SVGAGI (reference sequence). The CDR3 reads CASSPDRIMNTEAFF. CDR3 nucleotides: TGTGCCAGCAGCCCGGACAGGATAATGAACACTGAAGCTTTCTTT.

This chain links TRBV19 with TRBJ1-5, with 7 bases identical to TRBD1. This CDR3 comprises 14 residues. V dropped 6 bases and J dropped 3; count of bases not matched to a gene: 5. Germline V gene data show CDR1 as LNHDA and CDR2 as SQIVND (reference sequence). The CDR3 spells CASSPTGNNQPQHF. The CDR3 bases are TGTGCCAGTAGCCCGACAGGGAACAATCAGCCCCAGCATTTT.

This chain joins TRBV7-3 and TRBJ2-1; 9 bases align to TRBD1. CDR1 and CDR2 (germline): SGHTA, FQGTGA. The CDR3 contains 15 residues. Trimming removed 5 bases from V and 1 base from J; junction bases left unmatched: 3. The DNA of the CDR3 is TGTGCCAGCAGCCCACAGGGGGCTTCCTACAATGAGCAGTTCTTC. It encodes CASSPQGASYNEQFF.

This sequence joins TRBV2 and TRBJ1-6; D is perhaps TRBD1 (5 bases). Germline loops: CDR1 SNHLY, CDR2 FYNNEI. The CDR3 extends over 15 amino acids. Trimming cost V 1 base and J 6 bases, with 10 bases left between them. The DNA of the CDR3 is TGTGCCAGCAGTGAAGGGGGACTGGTTAATTCACCCCTCCACTTT. Translation: CASSEGGLVNSPLHF. Drawing the rest from reference TRBV2 and TRBJ1-6, the complete variable domain is EPEVTQTPSHQVTQMGQEVILRCVPISNHLYFYWYRQILGQKVEFLVSFYNNEISEKSEIFDDQFSVERPDGSNFTLKIRSTKLEDSAMYFCASSEGGLVNSPLHFGNGTRLTVT.

CDR3 DNA: TGTGCCAGTGGGGGGGGGAGGAAGTACGAGCAGTACTTC. Protein sequence: CASGGGRKYEQYF. The chain combines TRBV2 with TRBJ2-7; 7 nucleotides line up with TRBD2. The germline CDR1 and CDR2 sequences are SNHLY and FYNNEI. This CDR3 has 13 residues. The V gene end was trimmed by 9 bases and the J gene end by 4 bases; junction bases not matched to a gene: 9.

J is TRBJ1-6 and V is TRBV6-5; TRBD1 matches 7 bases. This CDR3 is 16 amino acids long. The J segment lost 6 bases and the V segment lost 0 bases, leaving 5 bases of the junction unmatched. The germline V gene encodes CDR1 MNHEY and CDR2 SVGAGI. CDR3 protein: CASSYSYRGSNSPLHF. DNA of the CDR3: TGTGCCAGCAGTTACTCATACAGGGGTTCTAATTCACCCCTCCACTTT.

The rearrangement uses TRBV4-1 and TRBJ1-1; the D is unclear. CDR1 is MGHRA and CDR2 is YSYEKL in the germline V gene. V lost 0 bases, J lost 6 bases, and 17 bases lay in between. The CDR3 spans 16 residues. This CDR3 is CASSQDPGMVGPEAFF. DNA for the CDR3: TGCGCCAGCAGCCAAGATCCGGGGATGGTCGGTCCTGAAGCTTTCTTT.